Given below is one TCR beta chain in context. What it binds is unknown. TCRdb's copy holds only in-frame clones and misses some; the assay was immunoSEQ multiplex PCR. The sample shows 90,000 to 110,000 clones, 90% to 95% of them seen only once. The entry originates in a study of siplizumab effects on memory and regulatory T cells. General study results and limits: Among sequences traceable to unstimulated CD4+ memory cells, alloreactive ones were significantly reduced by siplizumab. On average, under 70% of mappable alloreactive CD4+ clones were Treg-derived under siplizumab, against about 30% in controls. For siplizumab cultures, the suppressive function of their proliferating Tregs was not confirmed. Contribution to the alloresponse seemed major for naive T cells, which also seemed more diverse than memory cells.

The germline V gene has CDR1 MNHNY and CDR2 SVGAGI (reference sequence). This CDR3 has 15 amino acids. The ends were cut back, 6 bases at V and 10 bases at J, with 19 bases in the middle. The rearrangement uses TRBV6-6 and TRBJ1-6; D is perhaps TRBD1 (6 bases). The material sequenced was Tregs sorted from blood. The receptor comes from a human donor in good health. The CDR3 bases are TGTGCCAGCAGCCCCCCGAGCGGGGGCGGATCACCCCTCCACTTT. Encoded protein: CASSPPSGGGSPLHF.